Each of the 24 T cell receptor beta chains below was sequenced from the same sample in a study of blood T cell repertoires in COVID-19. Repertoires were generated with immunoSEQ multiplex PCR, while TCRdb's copy carries only in-frame clones and drops some. The sample shows approximately 260,000 clones, 75% to 85% of them seen only once. The sample consisted of peripheral blood. The receptor source for this set is an older woman with active or convalescent COVID-19.

The CDR3 nucleotides read TGTGCCAGCAGCCTCCTAGGGGACAGTACTATCGGCTACACCTTC. Protein: CASSLLGDSTIGYTF. The chain has TRBV11-2 and TRBJ1-2; 7 bases match TRBD1. Germline V gene data show CDR1 as SGHAT and CDR2 as FQNNGV. The CDR3 loop spans 15 amino acids. The V and J ends lost 5 bases and 8 bases, in that order; junction bases with no gene match: 14.

This clone was counted once. J is TRBJ2-7 and V is TRBV3-1 (or the pseudogene TRBV3-2); 16 bases are a match to TRBD2. Per the germline V gene, CDR1 is LGHDT and CDR2 is YNNKEL (reference sequence). This CDR3 comprises 15 residues. After removal of 5 bases from V and 7 bases from J, the junction contained 5 bases not matched to a gene. The chain's CDR3 is CASSEGTSGGGEQYF. The CDR3 region has the DNA TGTGCCAGCAGCGAAGGGACTAGCGGGGGGGGTGAGCAGTACTTC.

J is TRBJ2-7 and V is TRBV27, with 10 bases matching TRBD1. Trimming cost V 5 bases and J 3 bases; bases outside gene matches: 4. CDR3 length: 14 amino acids. Germline V gives CDR1 MNHEY, CDR2 SMNVEV (reference sequence). Here the CDR3 reads CASSPGTGVYEQYF. CDR3 nucleotides: TGTGCCAGCAGTCCAGGGACAGGGGTCTACGAGCAGTACTTC.

The genes are TRBV3-1 (or the pseudogene TRBV3-2) and TRBJ1-6, with no clear D. The germline CDR1 and CDR2 sequences are LGHDT and YNNKEL (reference sequence). This CDR3 comprises 13 residues. V was cut by 1 base and J by 4 bases, with 2 bases left in between. The CDR3 protein is CASSQAYNSPLHF. DNA for the CDR3: TGTGCCAGCAGCCAAGCGTATAATTCACCCCTCCACTTT.

This rearrangement joins TRBV7-2 to TRBJ2-3; D may be TRBD2 (5 bases). The CDR3 runs 15 residues. Germline V gene lookup returns CDR1 SGHTA and CDR2 FQGNSA. Trimming removed 0 bases at V and 2 bases at J, with 9 bases between. The CDR3 DNA is TGTGCCAGCAGCTTAGCGTCGGGGAACACAGATACGCAGTATTTT. Its protein product is CASSLASGNTDTQYF.

The V gene is TRBV7-3, the J gene TRBJ2-1, with 7 bases fitting TRBD1. Losses at the gene ends were 1 base for V and 2 bases for J; bases not matched to a gene: 5. Germline V gives CDR1 SGHTA, CDR2 FQGTGA. The CDR3 covers 16 residues. The CDR3 here is CASSLRSDRAYNEQFF. For the CDR3, the DNA is TGTGCCAGCAGCTTAAGGTCCGACAGGGCCTACAATGAGCAGTTCTTC. Drawing the rest from reference TRBV7-3 and TRBJ2-1, the complete variable domain is GAGVSQTPSNKVTEKGKYVELRCDPISGHTALYWYRQSLGQGPEFLIYFQGTGAADDSGLPNDRFFAVRPEGSVSTLKIQRTERGDSAVYLCASSLRSDRAYNEQFFGPGTRLTVL.

The CDR3 is CASSPQGTGANVLTF. CDR3 nucleotide sequence: TGTGCCAGCAGCCCGCAGGGAACTGGGGCCAACGTCCTGACTTTC. V and J are TRBV2 and TRBJ2-6, with TRBD1 as a possible D gene (5 bases). CDR3 length: 15 amino acids. The germline V gene encodes CDR1 SNHLY and CDR2 FYNNEI. V was cut by 6 bases and J by 2 bases, with 11 bases left in between.

The chain uses TRBV18 and TRBJ1-3; D is possibly TRBD1 (5 bases). Germline V gives CDR1 KGHSH, CDR2 LQKENI. CDR3 length: 16 amino acids. Trimming took 3 bases from V and 0 from J, leaving 12 bases between them. The CDR3 nucleotides are TGTGCCAGCTCACCCCTACCCGACAGCTCTGGAAACACCATATATTTT. Amino acids: CASSPLPDSSGNTIYF.

The chain recombines TRBV18 with TRBJ1-5; D not resolved. The length of the CDR3 is 17 residues. Trimming shortened V by 4 bases and J by 0 bases, and 16 bases separated the two germline ends. Germline CDR1 is KGHSH and CDR2 is LQKENI. The CDR3, as DNA: TGTGCCAGCTCACTATTTGGCCTGCTCGATAGCAATCAGCCCCAGCATTTT. It encodes CASSLFGLLDSNQPQHF. The full variable domain, completed using reference TRBV18 and TRBJ1-5, is NAGVMQNPRHLVRRRGQEARLRCSPMKGHSHVYWYRQLPEEGLKFMVYLQKENIIDESGMPKERFSAEFPKEGPSILRIQQVVRGDSAAYFCASSLFGLLDSNQPQHFGDGTRLSIL.

The rearrangement uses TRBV6-6 and TRBJ2-5; D gene unclear. Between the trimmed V and J ends, which lost 3 bases and 2 bases, there was a span of 10 bases. The length of the CDR3 is 14 residues. Germline V gene lookup returns CDR1 MNHNY and CDR2 SVGAGI (reference sequence). The DNA for the CDR3 is TGTGCCAGCAGTTATTTGTTACAGCAAGAGACCCAGTACTTC. This sequence encodes CASSYLLQQETQYF.

This chain links TRBV11-2 with TRBJ1-4; a possible D gene is TRBD1 (5 bases). Trimming took off 5 bases at V and 3 bases at J, with 13 bases between the two ends. This CDR3 spans 15 amino acids. CDR1 and CDR2 (germline): SGHAT, FQNNGV. CDR3 sequence (DNA): TGTGCCAGCAGCCTTGCAGGGATTCCTAATGAAAAACTGTTTTTT. Protein: CASSLAGIPNEKLFF.

The chain recombines TRBV2 with TRBJ2-1, with a tentative D call TRBD1 (6 bases). V lost 6 bases and J lost 9, with 18 bases in between. CDR1 is SNHLY and CDR2 is FYNNEI in the germline V gene. This CDR3 has 14 residues. This CDR3 reads CASRRGRTVPEQFF. The CDR3 region has the DNA TGTGCCAGCAGGAGGGGCCGGACAGTCCCTGAGCAGTTCTTC. Looking up the rest from reference TRBV2 and TRBJ2-1 gives the full variable domain: EPEVTQTPSHQVTQMGQEVILRCVPISNHLYFYWYRQILGQKVEFLVSFYNNEISEKSEIFDDQFSVERPDGSNFTLKIRSTKLEDSAMYFCASRRGRTVPEQFFGPGTRLTVL.

The rearrangement joins TRBV5-4 to TRBJ1-2; D gene uncertain. V shed 4 bases and J shed 4 bases, with 14 bases lying between them. CDR3 length equals 14 residues. CDR1 is SGHNT, CDR2 YYREEE, per germline (reference sequence). The CDR3: CASSQGGQVYGYTF. The DNA for the CDR3 is TGTGCCAGCAGCCAAGGCGGGCAGGTCTATGGCTACACCTTC.

V is TRBV4-2 and J is TRBJ1-2, with 9 bases fitting TRBD1. V lost 0 bases, J lost 4 bases, and 3 bases stayed unmatched. There are 15 residues in the CDR3. CDR1 LGHNA and CDR2 YNFKEQ come from the germline V gene. DNA of the CDR3: TGTGCCAGCAGCCAAGATGGGACAGGGTTCTATGGCTACACCTTC. Encoded protein: CASSQDGTGFYGYTF.

The V and J genes are TRBV7-2 and TRBJ2-5; TRBD2 agrees at 9 bases. V shed 1 base, J shed 5 bases, and the junction held 8 bases outside the gene matches. The CDR3 sequence is 16 residues long. Per the germline V gene, CDR1 is SGHTA and CDR2 is FQGNSA. The CDR3: CASSLGRSGGAETQYF. CDR3 DNA sequence: TGTGCCAGCAGCTTAGGACGTAGCGGGGGTGCTGAGACCCAGTACTTC.

This clone has only one observation. The chain joins TRBV4-1 to TRBJ2-3, with 12 bases that match TRBD2. The CDR3 has 17 residues. J lost 2 bases, V lost 0 bases, and 3 bases had no gene match. CDR1 and CDR2 (germline): MGHRA, YSYEKL. CDR3 bases: TGCGCCAGCAGCCAAGAAACTAGCGGGGGGAACACAGATACGCAGTATTTT. This encodes CASSQETSGGNTDTQYF.

J is TRBJ2-3 and V is TRBV2; 8 bases fit TRBD2. V trimming: 5 bases; J trimming: 3 bases; junction bases outside the gene matches: 4. The CDR3 loop spans 14 amino acids. Germline CDR1 and CDR2: SNHLY and FYNNEI. The CDR3 spells CASSKGLVTDTQYF. CDR3 DNA: TGTGCCAGCAGTAAGGGACTAGTAACAGATACGCAGTATTTT.

J is TRBJ2-5 and V is TRBV11-2, with D possibly being TRBD1 (6 bases). The CDR3 has 12 amino acids. Germline loops: CDR1 SGHAT, CDR2 FQNNGV. The V end was cut by 5 bases, the J end by 10 bases, with 14 bases between. For the CDR3, the DNA is TGTGCCAGCAGCCCCAGGGGAATGGTCCAGTACTTC. This codes for CASSPRGMVQYF. Based on the CDR3 plus reference TRBV11-2 and TRBJ2-5, the full variable domain is EAGVAQSPRYKIIEKRQSVAFWCNPISGHATLYWYQQILGQGPKLLIQFQNNGVVDDSQLPKDRFSAERLKGVDSTLKIQPAKLEDSAVYLCASSPRGMVQYFGPGTRLLVL.

This sequence joins TRBV27 and TRBJ1-6; TRBD1 matches at 7 bases. CDR1 and CDR2 (germline): MNHEY, SMNVEV (reference sequence). This CDR3 comprises 14 residues. Trimming at V came to 3 bases and at J to 11 bases, leaving 7 bases not matched to a gene. The CDR3 DNA sequence: TGTGCCAGCAGTTTGACAGGGCCCTCGACACCCCTCCACTTT. Translation gives CASSLTGPSTPLHF.

This chain connects TRBV6-2 or TRBV6-3 to TRBJ2-7, with D unclear. CDR1 is MNHEY, CDR2 SVGEGT, per germline. The CDR3 runs to 16 residues. V was clipped by 0 bases and J by 1 base, with 13 bases between them. DNA of the CDR3: TGTGCCAGCAGTTACTCAGTATTGGCAGGTTCCTACGAGCAGTACTTC. Its translation: CASSYSVLAGSYEQYF.

This clone was picked up one time. The chain recombines TRBV2 with TRBJ1-2, with D perhaps TRBD1 (5 bases). V was shortened by 7 bases and J by 3 bases, with 15 bases between the two germline ends. CDR3 length equals 14 residues. Germline V gene lookup returns CDR1 SNHLY and CDR2 FYNNEI. CDR3 coding DNA: TGTGCCAGCAATGACCATTCCAGGGACTATGGCTACACCTTC. Translated, it gives CASNDHSRDYGYTF.

The J gene is TRBJ1-1, the V gene TRBV11-2, with a tentative D call TRBD1 (6 bases). The CDR3 is 18 residues long. V gave up 5 bases and J gave up 0 bases, with 22 bases separating them. Per germline, CDR1 SGHAT and CDR2 FQNNGV. Here the CDR3 reads CASSAPGGLGKMNTEAFF. The CDR3 coding sequence is TGTGCCAGCAGCGCCCCCGGGGGGCTGGGTAAGATGAACACTGAAGCTTTCTTT.

Only a few counts were recorded for this clone. The chain links TRBV13 to TRBJ2-5; no clear D. V gave up 3 bases and J gave up 5 bases, with 4 bases separating them. From germline, CDR1 is PRHDT and CDR2 FYEKMQ (reference sequence). The CDR3 covers 11 residues. The CDR3 region is CASSFMETQYF. CDR3 bases: TGTGCCAGCAGCTTCATGGAGACCCAGTACTTC. Drawing the rest from reference TRBV13 and TRBJ2-5, the complete variable domain is AAGVIQSPRHLIKEKRETATLKCYPIPRHDTVYWYQQGPGQDPQFLISFYEKMQSDKGSIPDRFSAQQFSDYHSELNMSSLELGDSALYFCASSFMETQYFGPGTRLLVL.

The genes are TRBV27 and TRBJ1-2; D is unresolved. Between the trimmed V and J ends, which lost 0 bases and 8 bases, there was a span of 13 bases. Germline CDR1 MNHEY, CDR2 SMNVEV (reference sequence). The CDR3 runs to 14 residues. CDR3 loop: CASSLSNPGGGYTF. The CDR3 DNA sequence: TGTGCCAGCAGTTTATCTAACCCGGGAGGGGGCTACACCTTC.